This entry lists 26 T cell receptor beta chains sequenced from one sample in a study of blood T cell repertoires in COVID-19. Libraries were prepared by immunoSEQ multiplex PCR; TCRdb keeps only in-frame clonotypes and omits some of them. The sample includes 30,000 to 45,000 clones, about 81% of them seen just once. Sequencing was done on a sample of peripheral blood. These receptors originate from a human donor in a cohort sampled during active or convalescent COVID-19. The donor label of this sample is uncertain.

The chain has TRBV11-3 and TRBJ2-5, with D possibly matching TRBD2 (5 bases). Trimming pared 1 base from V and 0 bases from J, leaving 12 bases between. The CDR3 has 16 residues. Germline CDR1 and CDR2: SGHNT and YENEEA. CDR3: CASSLGTQVYQETQYF. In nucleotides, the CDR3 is TGTGCCAGCAGCTTAGGGACTCAGGTTTACCAAGAGACCCAGTACTTC.

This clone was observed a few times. The CDR3 is CASSRQGTNTEAFF. For the CDR3, the DNA is TGTGCCAGCAGCCGACAGGGGACGAACACTGAAGCTTTCTTT. The rearrangement joins TRBV11-3 to TRBJ1-1; TRBD1 matches at 8 bases. The CDR3 runs 14 residues. CDR1 SGHNT and CDR2 YENEEA come from the germline V gene. V gave up 5 bases and J gave up 1 base; unmatched junction bases: 3.

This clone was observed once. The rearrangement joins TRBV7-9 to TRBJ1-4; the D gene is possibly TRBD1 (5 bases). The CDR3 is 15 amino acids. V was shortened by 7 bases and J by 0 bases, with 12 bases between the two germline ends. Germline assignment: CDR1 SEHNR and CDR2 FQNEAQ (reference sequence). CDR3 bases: TGTGCCAGCATCGATCGACAGACAACTAATGAAAAACTGTTTTTT. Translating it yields CASIDRQTTNEKLFF.

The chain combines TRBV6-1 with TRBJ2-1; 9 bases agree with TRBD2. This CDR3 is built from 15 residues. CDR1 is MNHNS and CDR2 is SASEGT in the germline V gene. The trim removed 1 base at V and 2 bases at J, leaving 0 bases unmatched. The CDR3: CASSEVAGAYNEQFF. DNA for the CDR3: TGTGCCAGCAGTGAAGTAGCGGGAGCCTACAATGAGCAGTTCTTC.

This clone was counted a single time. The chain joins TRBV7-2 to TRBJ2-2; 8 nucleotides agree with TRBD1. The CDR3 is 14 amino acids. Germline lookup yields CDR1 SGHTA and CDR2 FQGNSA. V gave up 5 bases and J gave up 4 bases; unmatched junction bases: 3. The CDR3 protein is CASSGQGSTGELFF. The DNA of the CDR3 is TGTGCCAGCAGCGGACAGGGTTCCACCGGGGAGCTGTTTTTT.

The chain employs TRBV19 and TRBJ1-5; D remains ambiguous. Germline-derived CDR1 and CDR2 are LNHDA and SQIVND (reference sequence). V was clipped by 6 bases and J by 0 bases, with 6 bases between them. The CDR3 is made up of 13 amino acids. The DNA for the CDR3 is TGTGCCAGTAGCCCTTATAGCAATCAGCCCCAGCATTTT. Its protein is CASSPYSNQPQHF.

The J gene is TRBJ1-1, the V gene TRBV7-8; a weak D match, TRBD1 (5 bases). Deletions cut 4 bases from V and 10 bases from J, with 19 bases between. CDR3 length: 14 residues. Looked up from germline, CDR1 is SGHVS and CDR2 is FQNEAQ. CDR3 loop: CASSSGRDSKRAFF. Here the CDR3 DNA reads TGTGCCAGCAGCTCCGGACGGGACTCAAAGAGAGCTTTCTTT.

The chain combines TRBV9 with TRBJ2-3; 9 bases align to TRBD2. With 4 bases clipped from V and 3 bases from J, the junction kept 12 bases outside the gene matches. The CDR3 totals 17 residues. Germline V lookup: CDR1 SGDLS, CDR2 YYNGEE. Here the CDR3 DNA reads TGTGCCAGCAGCCTGATGACCTTAGCGGGAGTTACAGATACGCAGTATTTT. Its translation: CASSLMTLAGVTDTQYF.

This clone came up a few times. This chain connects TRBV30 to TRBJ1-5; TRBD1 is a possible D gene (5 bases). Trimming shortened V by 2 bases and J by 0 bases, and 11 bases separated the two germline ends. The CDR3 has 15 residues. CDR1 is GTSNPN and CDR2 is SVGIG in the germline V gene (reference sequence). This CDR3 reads CAWSRGSDSNQPQHF. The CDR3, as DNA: TGTGCCTGGAGTCGGGGGTCGGATAGCAATCAGCCCCAGCATTTT.

The chain's CDR3 is CASSLAGTSGRTGDTQYF. CDR3 DNA: TGTGCCAGCAGCTTGGCCGGGACTAGCGGGAGGACAGGAGATACGCAGTATTTT. J is TRBJ2-3 and V is TRBV5-8; the match to TRBD2 covers 15 bases. This CDR3 has 18 residues. V trimming: 0 bases; J trimming: 5 bases; junction bases outside the gene matches: 7. Germline assignment: CDR1 SGHTS and CDR2 YDEGEE.

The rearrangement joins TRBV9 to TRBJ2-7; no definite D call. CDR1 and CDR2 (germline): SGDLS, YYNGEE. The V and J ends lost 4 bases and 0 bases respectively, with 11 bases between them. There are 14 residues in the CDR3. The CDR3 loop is CASSLTLHSYEQYF. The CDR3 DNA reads TGTGCCAGCAGCCTCACTCTGCACTCCTACGAGCAGTACTTC.

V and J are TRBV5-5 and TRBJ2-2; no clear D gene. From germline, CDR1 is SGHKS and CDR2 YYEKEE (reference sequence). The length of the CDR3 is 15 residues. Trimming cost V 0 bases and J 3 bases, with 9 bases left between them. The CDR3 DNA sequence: TGTGCCAGCAGCTTGGGCCCGGCGGACACCGGGGAGCTGTTTTTT. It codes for CASSLGPADTGELFF. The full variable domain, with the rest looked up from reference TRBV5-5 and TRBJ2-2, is DAGVTQSPTHLIKTRGQQVTLRCSPISGHKSVSWYQQVLGQGPQFIFQYYEKEERGRGNFPDRFSARQFPNYSSELNVNALLLGDSALYLCASSLGPADTGELFFGEGSRLTVL.

CDR3 residues: CASSSGVSGGNTIYF. Here the CDR3 DNA reads TGCGCCAGCAGTTCGGGGGTCTCGGGAGGAAACACCATATATTTT. This rearrangement joins TRBV5-1 to TRBJ1-3; D perhaps matches TRBD1 (5 bases). The ends were cut back, 5 bases at V and 4 bases at J, with 16 bases in the middle. This CDR3 has 15 amino acids. The germline V gene has CDR1 SGHRS and CDR2 YFSETQ.

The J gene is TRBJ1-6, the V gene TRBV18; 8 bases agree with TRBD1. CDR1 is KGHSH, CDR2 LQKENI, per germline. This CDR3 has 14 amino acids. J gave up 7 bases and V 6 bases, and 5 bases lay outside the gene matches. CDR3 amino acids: CASSLDRANSPLHF. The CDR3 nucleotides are TGTGCCAGCTCCCTGGACAGGGCGAATTCACCCCTCCACTTT.

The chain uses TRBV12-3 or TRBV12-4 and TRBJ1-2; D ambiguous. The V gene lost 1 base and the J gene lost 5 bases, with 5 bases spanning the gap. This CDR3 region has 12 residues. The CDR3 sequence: CASSLGLYGYTF. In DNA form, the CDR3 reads TGTGCCAGCAGTTTAGGACTTTATGGCTACACCTTC.

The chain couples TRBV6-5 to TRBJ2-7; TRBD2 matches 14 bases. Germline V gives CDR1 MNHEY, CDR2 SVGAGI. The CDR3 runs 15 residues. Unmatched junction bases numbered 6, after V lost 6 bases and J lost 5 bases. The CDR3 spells CASSTTSGRANEQYF. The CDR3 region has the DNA TGTGCCAGCAGCACGACTAGCGGGAGGGCCAACGAGCAGTACTTC.

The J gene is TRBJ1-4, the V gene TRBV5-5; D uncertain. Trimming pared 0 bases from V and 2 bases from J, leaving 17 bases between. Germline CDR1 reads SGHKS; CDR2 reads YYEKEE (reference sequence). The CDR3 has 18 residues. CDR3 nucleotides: TGTGCCAGCAGCTTGGCCCCGCCAGGAGCGGCGACTAATGAAAAACTGTTTTTT. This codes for CASSLAPPGAATNEKLFF.

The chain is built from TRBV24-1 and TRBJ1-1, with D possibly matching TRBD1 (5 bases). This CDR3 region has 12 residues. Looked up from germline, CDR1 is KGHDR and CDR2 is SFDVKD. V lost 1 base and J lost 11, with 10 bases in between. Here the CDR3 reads CATSDFGRVAFF. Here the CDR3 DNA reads TGTGCCACCAGTGATTTCGGCAGGGTGGCTTTCTTT.

CDR3: CASSQVLGQNEQFF. The CDR3 region has the DNA TGCGCCAGCAGCCAGGTCCTCGGACAGAATGAGCAGTTCTTC. The chain carries TRBV4-3 and TRBJ2-1, with a possible D match to TRBD1 (6 bases). Deletions cut 3 bases from V and 7 bases from J, with 13 bases between. This CDR3 region has 14 residues. Germline lookup yields CDR1 LGHNA and CDR2 YSLEER.

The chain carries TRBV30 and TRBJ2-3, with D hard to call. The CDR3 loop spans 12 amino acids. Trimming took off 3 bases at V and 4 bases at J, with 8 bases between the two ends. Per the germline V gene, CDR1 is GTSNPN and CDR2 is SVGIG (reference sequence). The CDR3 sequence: CAWRGDSDTQYF. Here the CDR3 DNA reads TGTGCCTGGAGAGGCGACTCAGATACGCAGTATTTT.

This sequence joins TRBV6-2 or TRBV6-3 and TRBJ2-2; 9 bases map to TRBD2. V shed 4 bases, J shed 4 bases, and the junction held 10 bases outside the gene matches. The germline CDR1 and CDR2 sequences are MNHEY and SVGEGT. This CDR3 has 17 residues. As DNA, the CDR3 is TGTGCCAGCAGTTCCCCTAGTAGCGGGAGTCCCACCGGGGAGCTGTTTTTT. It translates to CASSSPSSGSPTGELFF.

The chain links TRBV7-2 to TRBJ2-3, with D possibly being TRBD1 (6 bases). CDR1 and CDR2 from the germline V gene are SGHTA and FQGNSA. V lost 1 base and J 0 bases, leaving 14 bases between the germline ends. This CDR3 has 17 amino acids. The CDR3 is CASSLGPGTPSTDTQYF. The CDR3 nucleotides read TGTGCCAGCAGCTTAGGCCCTGGGACACCTAGCACAGATACGCAGTATTTT.

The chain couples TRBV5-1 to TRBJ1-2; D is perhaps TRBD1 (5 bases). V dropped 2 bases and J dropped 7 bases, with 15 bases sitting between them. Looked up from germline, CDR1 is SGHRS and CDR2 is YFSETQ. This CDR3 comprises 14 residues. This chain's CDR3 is CASSLVAQGGGYTF. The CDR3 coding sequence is TGCGCCAGCAGCTTAGTTGCGCAGGGCGGTGGCTACACCTTC.

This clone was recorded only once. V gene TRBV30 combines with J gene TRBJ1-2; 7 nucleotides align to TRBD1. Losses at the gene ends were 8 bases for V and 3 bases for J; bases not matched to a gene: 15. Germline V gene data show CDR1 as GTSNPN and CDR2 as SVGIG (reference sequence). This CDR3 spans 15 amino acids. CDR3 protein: CAAKGAGHRYYGYTF. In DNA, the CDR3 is TGTGCCGCGAAGGGGGCAGGGCATAGGTACTATGGCTACACCTTC.

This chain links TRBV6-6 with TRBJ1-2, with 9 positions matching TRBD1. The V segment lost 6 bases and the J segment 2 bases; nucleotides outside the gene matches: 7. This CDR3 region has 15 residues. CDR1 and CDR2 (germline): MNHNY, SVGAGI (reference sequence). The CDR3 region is CASSLTGGSNYGYTF. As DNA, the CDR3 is TGTGCCAGCAGCCTAACAGGGGGCTCGAACTATGGCTACACCTTC.

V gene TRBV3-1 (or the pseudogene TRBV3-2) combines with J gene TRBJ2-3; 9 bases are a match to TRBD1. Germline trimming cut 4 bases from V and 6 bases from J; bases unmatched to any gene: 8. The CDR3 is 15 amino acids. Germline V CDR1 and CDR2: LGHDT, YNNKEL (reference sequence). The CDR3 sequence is CASSRADRGVDTQYF. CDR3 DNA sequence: TGTGCCAGCAGCCGGGCGGACAGGGGAGTGGATACGCAGTATTTT.